These 27 T cell receptor beta chains originate from one sample sequenced in a study of blood T cell repertoires in COVID-19. TCRdb's copy holds only in-frame clones and misses some; the assay was immunoSEQ multiplex PCR. This table holds roughly 260,000 clones, 65% to 80% found once. Specimen: peripheral blood. Every receptor here comes from a woman in her thirties or forties with active or convalescent COVID-19.

J is TRBJ1-6 and V is TRBV3-1 (or the pseudogene TRBV3-2); no clear D. CDR3 length: 13 amino acids. Germline V gene lookup returns CDR1 LGHDT and CDR2 YNNKEL (reference sequence). Trimming removed 4 bases from V and 5 bases from J, with 6 bases in between. The CDR3 region has the DNA TGTGCCAGCAGCCCTAATAATAATTCACCCCTCCACTTT. This sequence encodes CASSPNNNSPLHF.

The rearrangement links TRBV5-1 to TRBJ2-1; 13 nucleotides align to TRBD2. The CDR3 length is 15 residues. The germline gives CDR1 SGHRS, CDR2 YFSETQ. The V gene end was trimmed by 4 bases and the J gene end by 4 bases; junction bases not matched to a gene: 2. The CDR3 loop reads CASSRLAGGYNEQFF. The CDR3, as DNA: TGCGCCAGCAGCCGACTAGCGGGGGGTTACAATGAGCAGTTCTTC.

The chain carries TRBV7-9 and TRBJ2-7; TRBD2 is a possible D gene (6 bases). This CDR3 has 14 amino acids. V was clipped by 0 bases and J by 6 bases, with 12 bases between them. CDR1 is SEHNR and CDR2 is FQNEAQ in the germline V gene (reference sequence). CDR3 coding DNA: TGTGCCAGCAGCTTAGCGTGGGAGGTCCCCGAGCAGTACTTC. Its translation: CASSLAWEVPEQYF.

This clone was observed a handful of times. V and J are TRBV19 and TRBJ2-2; D might be TRBD1 (6 bases). Trimming left V 6 bases short and J 0 bases short, with 11 bases between. Looked up from germline, CDR1 is LNHDA and CDR2 is SQIVND (reference sequence). The CDR3 consists of 15 residues. The CDR3 is CASRLAGANTGELFF. The CDR3 DNA reads TGTGCCAGTAGACTCGCAGGGGCGAACACCGGGGAGCTGTTTTTT.

The chain carries TRBV7-9 and TRBJ1-2; D is unresolved. Trimming pared 5 bases from V and 8 bases from J, leaving 15 bases between. There are 13 residues in the CDR3. Per germline, CDR1 SEHNR and CDR2 FQNEAQ (reference sequence). CDR3 DNA: TGTGCCAGCAGCAACAGTGGCGGGTCCGGCTACACCTTC. It is translated as CASSNSGGSGYTF.

This clone was observed once. The V gene is TRBV19, the J gene TRBJ2-7, with D possibly being TRBD2 (5 bases). V was trimmed by 3 bases and J by 5 bases, leaving 8 bases between them. CDR3 length: 12 residues. Per germline, CDR1 LNHDA and CDR2 SQIVND (reference sequence). The CDR3, as DNA: TGTGCCAGTAGTATTAGGCGGGACGAGCAGTACTTC. Amino acid sequence: CASSIRRDEQYF.

The chain uses TRBV11-2 and TRBJ1-5; 7 nucleotides line up with TRBD1. The CDR3 contains 15 residues. CDR1 is SGHAT, CDR2 FQNNGV, per germline. Trimming at V came to 5 bases and at J to 3 bases, leaving 7 bases not matched to a gene. This CDR3 is CASSPRQGNNQPQHF. CDR3 DNA: TGTGCCAGCAGCCCGCGACAGGGAAACAATCAGCCCCAGCATTTT. Full variable domain (rest looked up from reference TRBV11-2 and TRBJ1-5): EAGVAQSPRYKIIEKRQSVAFWCNPISGHATLYWYQQILGQGPKLLIQFQNNGVVDDSQLPKDRFSAERLKGVDSTLKIQPAKLEDSAVYLCASSPRQGNNQPQHFGDGTRLSIL.

J is TRBJ1-5 and V is TRBV2, with D tentatively TRBD1 (5 bases). V lost 7 bases and J 1 base, leaving 11 bases between the germline ends. The CDR3 is 14 amino acids. Per germline, CDR1 SNHLY and CDR2 FYNNEI. The CDR3 DNA reads as TGTGCCAGCATGAAGGGGAACAGCAATCAGCCCCAGCATTTT. Translation: CASMKGNSNQPQHF.

V is TRBV11-2 and J is TRBJ2-1; TRBD1 agrees at 8 bases. The CDR3 consists of 14 residues. V was pared by 4 bases and J by 13 bases, with 12 bases of the junction left unmatched. Looked up from germline, CDR1 is SGHAT and CDR2 is FQNNGV. The CDR3 sequence: CASSSTTGALGQFF. The DNA of the CDR3 is TGTGCCAGCAGCTCCACGACAGGGGCTCTTGGCCAGTTCTTC.

V usage is TRBV5-3 and J usage is TRBJ1-6, with D possibly TRBD1 on 5 matching bases. TRBV5-3 carries the ORF label, with uncertain function. This CDR3 is 14 amino acids long. Trimming removed 0 bases at V and 11 bases at J, with 12 bases between. The CDR3 nucleotides read TGTGCCAGAAGCTTGGATGACAGTTGGGCACCCCTCCACTTT. Amino acid sequence: CARSLDDSWAPLHF.

This clone was observed a handful of times. The V call is TRBV9, the J call TRBJ1-2, with D possibly TRBD1 on 5 matching bases. The germline gives CDR1 SGDLS, CDR2 YYNGEE. V was shortened by 0 bases and J by 5 bases, with 14 bases between the two germline ends. CDR3 size: 15 residues. The CDR3 loop is CASSVAPGGDYGYTF. Written as DNA, the CDR3 is TGTGCCAGCAGCGTAGCCCCGGGGGGGGATTATGGCTACACCTTC.

This chain joins TRBV27 and TRBJ1-2, with D possibly TRBD1 on 5 matching bases. Per germline, CDR1 MNHEY and CDR2 SMNVEV (reference sequence). The CDR3 is made up of 12 amino acids. The V gene lost 5 bases and the J gene lost 6 bases, with 10 bases spanning the gap. In DNA, the CDR3 is TGTGCCAGCAGTCCAGGACATCATGGCTACACCTTC. Translation: CASSPGHHGYTF.

The chain joins TRBV25-1 to TRBJ2-5; D is uncertain. CDR1 MGHDK and CDR2 SYGVNS come from the germline V gene. The CDR3 is 14 amino acids. Trimming pared 1 base from V and 9 bases from J, leaving 15 bases between. CDR3 bases: TGTGCCAGCAGTGAATCTGGCGGAAGGAAATCCCAGTACTTC. Encoded protein: CASSESGGRKSQYF.

V usage is TRBV5-1 and J usage is TRBJ2-1; 16 nucleotides match TRBD2. CDR1 and CDR2 from the germline V gene are SGHRS and YFSETQ. J lost 11 bases, V lost 3 bases, and 17 bases had no gene match. CDR3 length: 19 amino acids. CDR3 residues: CASSSTGTSGGASRTKQFF. The DNA of the CDR3 is TGCGCCAGCAGCTCAACCGGGACTAGCGGGGGGGCCAGTCGGACAAAGCAGTTCTTC. Full variable domain (outside the CDR3, taken from reference TRBV5-1 and TRBJ2-1): KAGVTQTPRYLIKTRGQQVTLSCSPISGHRSVSWYQQTPGQGLQFLFEYFSETQRNKGNFPGRFSGRQFSNSRSEMNVSTLELGDSALYLCASSSTGTSGGASRTKQFFGPGTRLTVL.

J is TRBJ1-1 and V is TRBV6-6; TRBD1 aligns across 8 bases. The CDR3 consists of 13 residues. Trimming at V came to 2 bases and at J to 6 bases, leaving 2 bases not matched to a gene. Germline V CDR1 and CDR2: MNHNY, SVGAGI (reference sequence). CDR3 bases: TGTGCCAGCAGTTACACGGACAGGGCTGAAGCTTTCTTT. This translates into CASSYTDRAEAFF.

This clone was recorded a few times. Other DNA variants within this sample encode the same CDR3. The chain carries TRBV7-3 and TRBJ2-2; 11 positions agree with TRBD1. The CDR3 loop spans 15 amino acids. Germline V CDR1 and CDR2: SGHTA, FQGTGA. V was pared by 5 bases and J by 3 bases, with 2 bases of the junction left unmatched. In nucleotides, the CDR3 is TGTGCCAGCAGCCTGGGACAGGGGGACACCGGGGAGCTGTTTTTT. This encodes CASSLGQGDTGELFF.

V gene TRBV6-6 combines with J gene TRBJ2-7; TRBD1 might be the D (6 bases). V lost 2 bases, J lost 0 bases, and 11 bases lay in between. CDR3 length: 15 amino acids. Looked up from germline, CDR1 is MNHNY and CDR2 is SVGAGI (reference sequence). The chain's CDR3 is CASSYVQGTSYEQYF. The CDR3 nucleotides read TGTGCCAGCAGTTACGTCCAGGGGACCTCCTACGAGCAGTACTTC.

V usage is TRBV19 and J usage is TRBJ2-1, with 10 bases fitting TRBD2. The CDR3 is 14 residues long. Germline trimming cut 6 bases from V and 7 bases from J; bases unmatched to any gene: 6. Germline V gene sequence: CDR1 LNHDA, CDR2 SQIVND (reference sequence). The CDR3 here is CASRGAGGWNEQFF. CDR3 nucleotides: TGTGCCAGTAGAGGAGCGGGGGGGTGGAATGAGCAGTTCTTC.

CDR3 residues: CAILLVSTDTQYF. CDR3 DNA sequence: TGTGCCATCCTACTCGTAAGCACAGATACGCAGTATTTT. The chain combines TRBV12-3 or TRBV12-4 with TRBJ2-3; D uncertain. CDR3 length: 13 residues. The V end lost 10 bases, the J end lost 0 bases, and 11 bases lay between the germline ends.

The genes are TRBV25-1 and TRBJ2-2; 7 bases are a match to TRBD1. V lost 6 bases, J lost 0 bases, and 7 bases stayed unmatched. Per germline, CDR1 MGHDK and CDR2 SYGVNS. This CDR3 is 16 amino acids long. The CDR3 is CASSADRAPNTGELFF. DNA of the CDR3: TGTGCCAGCAGCGCCGACAGGGCCCCGAACACCGGGGAGCTGTTTTTT.

The chain joins TRBV29-1 to TRBJ1-2; no reliable D call. Germline V lookup: CDR1 SQVTM, CDR2 ANQGSEA. V lost 4 bases, J lost 3 bases, and 9 bases lay in between. The CDR3 runs 12 residues. CDR3 nucleotide sequence: TGCAGCGTTGGGGCCGAATACTATGGCTACACCTTC. Translated, it gives CSVGAEYYGYTF.

This chain links TRBV7-3 with TRBJ1-1; D gene uncertain. The V end was cut by 0 bases, the J end by 7 bases, with 9 bases between. CDR1 and CDR2 from the germline V gene are SGHTA and FQGTGA. This CDR3 contains 13 residues. The CDR3 sequence: CASSLTPGNEAFF. DNA for the CDR3: TGTGCCAGCAGCTTAACCCCCGGGAATGAAGCTTTCTTT.

This clone has only a few counts. The chain uses TRBV29-1 and TRBJ1-1; 11 bases match TRBD1. The CDR3 covers 14 residues. V lost 4 bases, J lost 3 bases, and 4 bases stayed unmatched. The germline gives CDR1 SQVTM, CDR2 ANQGSEA. This CDR3 is CSVGTGGLYTEAFF. Here the CDR3 DNA reads TGCAGCGTTGGGACAGGGGGCCTATACACTGAAGCTTTCTTT.

This chain links TRBV7-9 with TRBJ1-1; tentatively, D is TRBD1 (5 bases). V was trimmed by 4 bases and J by 5 bases, leaving 14 bases between them. The CDR3 covers 14 residues. Germline CDR1 and CDR2: SEHNR and FQNEAQ (reference sequence). The CDR3 is CASSSQGAGTEAFF. DNA for the CDR3: TGTGCCAGCAGCTCGCAGGGAGCGGGGACTGAAGCTTTCTTT.

CDR3 loop: CASSWGLAGGRGEQFF. As DNA, the CDR3 is TGTGCCAGCAGTTGGGGACTAGCGGGGGGTCGTGGTGAGCAGTTCTTC. The V and J genes are TRBV6-5 and TRBJ2-1, with TRBD2 matching over 15 bases. CDR3 size: 16 residues. Germline V CDR1 and CDR2: MNHEY, SVGAGI. V shed 4 bases and J 9 bases; nucleotides not matched to a gene: 7.

This clone has only a few counts. The chain recombines TRBV20-1 with TRBJ2-2; D not certain. V was trimmed by 3 bases and J by 5 bases, leaving 10 bases between them. Germline V gives CDR1 DFQATT, CDR2 SNEGSKA (reference sequence). This CDR3 has 13 amino acids. CDR3 bases: TGCAGTGCTAGTAGACTTATAACCGGGGAGCTGTTTTTT. It translates to CSASRLITGELFF.

The chain joins TRBV19 to TRBJ1-1; the D gene is possibly TRBD1 (5 bases). Germline V gives CDR1 LNHDA, CDR2 SQIVND (reference sequence). Trimming pared 0 bases from V and 5 bases from J, leaving 10 bases between. This CDR3 has 14 amino acids. CDR3 sequence (DNA): TGTGCCAGTAGTATAGATCCCGGGGGTACTGAAGCTTTCTTT. This codes for CASSIDPGGTEAFF.